The 8 T cell receptor beta chains below were found in one sample sequenced in a study of sequential checkpoint blockade in melanoma. Sequencing was performed with immunoSEQ multiplex PCR; in TCRdb, only in-frame clones are kept and a portion is missing. The data contain some 10,000 clones, roughly 81% of them singletons. As to treatment: randomized to nivolumab then ipilimumab (arm A) or the reverse (arm B). Sample: CD8+ T cells sorted from blood (inferred from file names), taken from a patient given nivolumab and ipilimumab in sequence. These receptors all stem from a human donor with melanoma.

This chain uses TRBV15 with TRBJ2-5; 7 bases map to TRBD1. Trimming took 0 bases from V and 3 from J; bases not matched to a gene: 4. The CDR3 has 15 residues. The germline CDR1 and CDR2 sequences are LNHNV and YYDKDF (reference sequence). CDR3 bases: TGTGCCACCAGCAGAGAAAGACAGGGAGAAGAGACCCAGTACTTC. The encoded protein is CATSRERQGEETQYF.

Note on this clone: Other DNA variants within this sample encode the same CDR3. The chain recombines TRBV5-6 with TRBJ1-2; D is undetermined. V was cut by 0 bases and J by 6 bases, with 6 bases left in between. This CDR3 region has 12 residues. CDR1 is SGHDT, CDR2 YYEEEE, per germline. The CDR3 region is CASSLEEDGYTF. The DNA for the CDR3 is TGTGCCAGCAGCTTGGAGGAGGATGGCTACACCTTC. Looking up the rest from reference TRBV5-6 and TRBJ1-2 gives the full variable domain: DAGVTQSPTHLIKTRGQQVTLRCSPKSGHDTVSWYQQALGQGPQFIFQYYEEEERQRGNFPDRFSGHQFPNYSSELNVNALLLGDSALYLCASSLEEDGYTFGSGTRLTVV.

The gene calls are TRBV28 and TRBJ1-2; 7 positions match TRBD1. With 2 bases clipped from V and 4 bases from J, the junction kept 4 bases outside the gene matches. The CDR3 covers 14 residues. The germline V gene encodes CDR1 MDHEN and CDR2 SYDVKM. Here the CDR3 reads CASSLGDSLYGYTF. CDR3 coding DNA: TGTGCCAGCAGTTTAGGGGACAGCCTCTATGGCTACACCTTC.

This clone was counted once. This chain links TRBV11-2 with TRBJ1-6, with D tentatively TRBD1 (5 bases). Trimming cost V 1 base and J 12 bases, with 16 bases left between them. CDR1 and CDR2 from the germline V gene are SGHAT and FQNNGV. This CDR3 region has 15 residues. CDR3 sequence reads: CASSLVGGWLEPLHF. The CDR3 coding sequence is TGTGCCAGCAGCTTAGTTGGGGGGTGGCTTGAACCCCTCCACTTT.

The V and J genes are TRBV9 and TRBJ2-3; perhaps TRBD2 as D (6 bases). Germline-derived CDR1 and CDR2 are SGDLS and YYNGEE. Trimming cost V 3 bases and J 2 bases, with 10 bases left between them. CDR3 length: 14 amino acids. CDR3 sequence: CASSAGLSTDTQYF. CDR3 DNA: TGTGCCAGCAGCGCGGGACTTTCCACAGATACGCAGTATTTT.

This chain joins TRBV10-1 and TRBJ2-2; 7 bases fit TRBD1. Trimming took 7 bases from V and 0 from J; bases not matched to a gene: 2. Germline CDR1 and CDR2: WNHNN and SYGVQD (reference sequence). The CDR3 sequence is 14 residues long. For the CDR3, the DNA is TGCGCCAGCACCGGGACAGCGAACACCGGGGAGCTGTTTTTT. This encodes CASTGTANTGELFF.

The gene calls are TRBV9 and TRBJ2-3; weak D call: TRBD2 (6 bases). CDR1 is SGDLS, CDR2 YYNGEE, per germline. This CDR3 has 15 residues. The V and J ends lost 4 bases and 1 base respectively, with 13 bases between them. CDR3 residues: CASSPYWGGTDTQYF. DNA for the CDR3: TGTGCCAGCAGCCCGTACTGGGGGGGCACAGATACGCAGTATTTT.

This chain links TRBV2 with TRBJ2-1, with 13 bases that match TRBD2. This CDR3 region has 15 residues. With 6 bases clipped from V and 5 bases from J, the junction kept 4 bases outside the gene matches. CDR1 is SNHLY, CDR2 FYNNEI, per germline. The CDR3: CASRWTSGGDNEQFF. As DNA, the CDR3 is TGTGCCAGCAGATGGACTAGCGGGGGCGACAATGAGCAGTTCTTC.